A single sample gave rise to the 14 T cell receptor beta chains below, sequenced in a study of OX40 agonist ivuxolimab in advanced cancers. Repertoires were generated with immunoSEQ multiplex PCR, while TCRdb's copy carries only in-frame clones and drops some. The table includes more than 75,000 clones, less than 90% detected once. Sequenced here: CD4+ or CD8+ T cells sorted from blood, sampled in a trial of the OX40 agonist ivuxolimab. These receptors were taken from an adult with an advanced solid tumor such as melanoma, head and neck, liver or kidney cancer.

The chain carries TRBV27 and TRBJ2-5; the match to TRBD1 covers 12 bases. CDR1 and CDR2 from the germline V gene are MNHEY and SMNVEV (reference sequence). The length of the CDR3 is 14 residues. V was pared by 8 bases and J by 14 bases, with 15 bases of the junction left unmatched. CDR3 bases: TGTGCCAGCCGCGAGGGACAGGGGGCCCTCCGAACCTACTTC. Its translation is CASREGQGALRTYF.

The V call is TRBV11-2, the J call TRBJ2-7; 9 bases map to TRBD2. Per germline, CDR1 SGHAT and CDR2 FQNNGV. The CDR3 has 14 amino acids. Trimming cost V 5 bases and J 0 bases; bases outside gene matches: 2. CDR3 sequence (DNA): TGTGCCAGCAGCAGGCGGGGGGGCTCCTACGAGCAGTACGTC. Translated: CASSRRGGSYEQYV.

The chain employs TRBV27 and TRBJ1-1; no reliable D call. Germline CDR1 MNHEY, CDR2 SMNVEV (reference sequence). Trimming left V 2 bases short and J 10 bases short, with 8 bases between. This CDR3 has 11 residues. The CDR3 spells CASSLGLRAFF. The CDR3 nucleotides are TGTGCCAGCAGTTTAGGGCTTCGAGCTTTCTTT.

The J gene is TRBJ2-3, the V gene TRBV15, with D possibly matching TRBD2 (5 bases). The germline V gene encodes CDR1 LNHNV and CDR2 YYDKDF (reference sequence). The CDR3 loop spans 16 amino acids. The V end was cut by 1 base, the J end by 4 bases, with 15 bases between. The CDR3 nucleotides read TGTGCCACCAGCAGAGCCGGACTTGGACTTTCAGATACGCAGTATTTT. This codes for CATSRAGLGLSDTQYF. Looking up the rest from reference TRBV15 and TRBJ2-3 gives the full variable domain: DAMVIQNPRYQVTQFGKPVTLSCSQTLNHNVMYWYQQKSSQAPKLLFHYYDKDFNNEADTPDNFQSRRPNTSFCFLDIRSPGLGDTAMYLCATSRAGLGLSDTQYFGPGTRLTVL.

CDR3 sequence reads: CASSQHGTVEQYV. The DNA of the CDR3 is TGTGCCAGCAGTCAGCACGGGACGGTCGAGCAGTACGTC. The chain couples TRBV28 to TRBJ2-7; either TRBD1 or TRBD2 may fit D (5 bases each). The germline V gene has CDR1 MDHEN and CDR2 SYDVKM. V lost 5 bases and J lost 6, with 14 bases in between. The CDR3 runs to 13 residues.

The V and J genes are TRBV19 and TRBJ2-7, with 12 nucleotides matching TRBD1. This CDR3 is 15 amino acids long. Looked up from germline, CDR1 is LNHDA and CDR2 is SQIVND (reference sequence). The V segment lost 4 bases and the J segment 4 bases; nucleotides outside the gene matches: 5. CDR3: CASSKPGQGAYEQYF. The CDR3 region has the DNA TGTGCCAGTAGTAAACCGGGACAGGGGGCTTACGAGCAGTACTTC.

The chain couples TRBV6-6 to TRBJ2-7, with D possibly TRBD1 on 5 matching bases. Trimming removed 0 bases from V and 6 bases from J, with 9 bases in between. The CDR3 is 13 amino acids. CDR1 MNHNY and CDR2 SVGAGI come from the germline V gene (reference sequence). DNA for the CDR3: TGTGCCAGCAGTTACTCAGGGGAAGGCGAGCAGTACGTC. The encoded protein is CASSYSGEGEQYV.

This clone was recorded a few times. The chain has TRBV9 and TRBJ2-1, with 7 bases fitting TRBD2. Germline V CDR1 and CDR2: SGDLS, YYNGEE. This CDR3 has 15 residues. V dropped 4 bases and J dropped 9; count of bases not matched to a gene: 13. The CDR3 sequence is CASSPRGQLAPEQFF. In DNA, the CDR3 is TGTGCCAGCAGCCCGAGAGGGCAACTAGCGCCTGAGCAGTTCTTC.

The J gene is TRBJ2-2, the V gene TRBV6-1; D possibly corresponds to TRBD2 (7 bases). This CDR3 comprises 14 residues. Trimming took off 8 bases at V and 0 bases at J, with 10 bases between the two ends. CDR1 is MNHNS, CDR2 SASEGT, per germline. The DNA for the CDR3 is TGTGCCAGCGAGGGGGGGACGAACACCGGGGAGCTGTTTTTT. Translated: CASEGGTNTGELFF.

The chain joins TRBV28 to TRBJ1-6, with D possibly TRBD1 on 6 matching bases. Germline V gives CDR1 MDHEN, CDR2 SYDVKM. The CDR3 spans 16 residues. Trimming took off 6 bases at V and 0 bases at J, with 12 bases between the two ends. In nucleotides, the CDR3 is TGTGCCAGCAGCCTGCAGGGGAGCTCCTATAATTCACCCCTCCACTTT. Its protein is CASSLQGSSYNSPLHF.

V gene TRBV11-3 combines with J gene TRBJ2-3; TRBD2 might be the D (5 bases). Looked up from germline, CDR1 is SGHNT and CDR2 is YENEEA. V gave up 1 base and J gave up 5 bases, with 13 bases separating them. This CDR3 is 15 amino acids long. The CDR3 DNA reads as TGTGCCAGCAGCTTAGGAGGGCAGGTGATAGATACGCAGTATTTT. Its protein is CASSLGGQVIDTQYF.

The chain is built from TRBV18 and TRBJ1-5; D may be TRBD1 (5 bases). This CDR3 is 14 amino acids long. Trimming took 0 bases from V and 7 from J, leaving 10 bases between them. Germline CDR1 KGHSH, CDR2 LQKENI. The CDR3 DNA reads TGTGCCAGCTCACCACCAGGGGTAGGGCAGCCCCAGCATTTT. Protein sequence: CASSPPGVGQPQHF.

This chain links TRBV9 with TRBJ2-5; possible D gene TRBD1, 6 bases. Between the trimmed V and J ends, which lost 3 bases and 5 bases, there was a span of 11 bases. Looked up from germline, CDR1 is SGDLS and CDR2 is YYNGEE. This CDR3 contains 13 residues. The CDR3 region is CASSAGQLETQYF. The DNA of the CDR3 is TGTGCCAGCAGCGCCGGACAGCTGGAGACCCAGTACTTC.

The genes are TRBV5-6 and TRBJ2-5, with 7 bases matching TRBD1. There are 16 residues in the CDR3. Trimming cost V 6 bases and J 5 bases; bases outside gene matches: 16. CDR1 is SGHDT, CDR2 YYEEEE, per germline. Here the CDR3 reads CASTETGQKFLETQYF. Here the CDR3 DNA reads TGTGCCAGCACCGAGACAGGGCAAAAATTCCTGGAGACCCAGTACTTC.